These 24 T cell receptor beta chains were sequenced from one sample in a study of breast tumors, draining lymph nodes, adjacent tissues. Via MiXCR, TCRdb re-called the multiplex PCR reads, giving one row per CDR3 protein. The sample lists roughly 260,000 distinct CDR3 sequences, 30% occurring once. Breast cancer patients provided tissue from their axillary draining lymph nodes. Sequenced input: axillary lymph node tissue. The origin of the receptors is a female donor with breast cancer. Some clones in this sample may be carry-over from other donors' samples.

The genes are TRBV30 and TRBJ1-5, with D perhaps matching TRBD1 (6 bases). Trimming cost V 0 bases and J 0 bases, with 9 bases left between them. This CDR3 spans 15 amino acids. Germline V lookup: CDR1 GTSNPN, CDR2 SVGIG (reference sequence). The CDR3 sequence: CAWSVGGTSNQPQHF. In DNA form, the CDR3 reads TGTGCCTGGAGTGTAGGGGGGACTAGCAATCAGCCCCAGCATTTT.

This clonotype has a count of ten or more. This chain connects TRBV5-5 to TRBJ2-2; TRBD2 agrees at 15 bases. Germline CDR1 is SGHKS and CDR2 is YYEKEE (reference sequence). This CDR3 is 16 amino acids long. The J segment lost 4 bases and the V segment lost 3 bases, leaving 1 base of the junction unmatched. The CDR3 loop is CASSWGLAGGTGELFF. The CDR3 nucleotides read TGTGCCAGCAGCTGGGGACTAGCGGGAGGCACCGGGGAGCTGTTTTTT. The variable domain in full, with the rest retrieved from reference TRBV5-5 and TRBJ2-2, is DAGVTQSPTHLIKTRGQQVTLRCSPISGHKSVSWYQQVLGQGPQFIFQYYEKEERGRGNFPDRFSARQFPNYSSELNVNALLLGDSALYLCASSWGLAGGTGELFFGEGSRLTVL.

This clonotype appeared many times. V usage is TRBV5-1 and J usage is TRBJ2-1; no reliable D call. Deletions cut 0 bases from V and 3 bases from J, with 4 bases between. The CDR3 extends over 13 amino acids. In germline, CDR1 is SGHRS, CDR2 YFSETQ. CDR3 sequence: CASSLDIYNEQFF. In DNA, the CDR3 is TGCGCCAGCAGCTTGGATATCTACAATGAGCAGTTCTTC. Looking up the rest from reference TRBV5-1 and TRBJ2-1 gives the full variable domain: KAGVTQTPRYLIKTRGQQVTLSCSPISGHRSVSWYQQTPGQGLQFLFEYFSETQRNKGNFPGRFSGRQFSNSRSEMNVSTLELGDSALYLCASSLDIYNEQFFGPGTRLTVL.

This clonotype showed up just once. A much bigger clone sits one base away, suggesting this may be a read error. The chain carries TRBV5-1 and TRBJ1-2, with TRBD1 matching 7 bases. Germline lookup yields CDR1 SGHRS and CDR2 YFSETQ. There are 14 residues in the CDR3. The CDR3 sequence is CASSPSGDSYGHTF. The CDR3 DNA follows: TGCGCCAGCAGCCCCTCCGGGGACAGCTATGGCCACACCTTC.

The table lists this clonotype with a few counts. This may stem from a read error, because a much larger clone lies one nucleotide away. V is TRBV20-1 and J is TRBJ2-7, with D unclear. In germline, CDR1 is DFQATT, CDR2 SNEGSKA (reference sequence). The germline V and J ends were trimmed by 6 bases and 5 bases, with 11 bases remaining between them. The CDR3 is 11 amino acids. CDR3 residues: CSAAPLHEQYF. CDR3 bases: TGCAGTGCCGCCCCGCTTCACGAGCAGTACTTC.

In its sample, this clonotype was seen many times. One end of the junction varies from germline; a read error may be responsible. J is TRBJ2-5 and V is TRBV7-7; 11 bases align to TRBD2. Germline CDR1 reads SSHAT; CDR2 reads FNYEAQ (reference sequence). The CDR3 has 14 amino acids. As DNA, the CDR3 is TGTGCTAGCAGCCGAGGACTAGCGGGAGAGACCCAGTACTTC. Its protein product is CASSRGLAGETQYF.

This clonotype was detected a few times. The chain has TRBV11-2 and TRBJ1-1; no firm D call. V dropped 4 bases and J dropped 4 bases, with 19 bases sitting between them. From germline, CDR1 is SGHAT and CDR2 FQNNGV. This CDR3 spans 16 amino acids. The CDR3 protein is CASSSGPGRLFTEAFF. In nucleotides, the CDR3 is TGTGCCAGCAGCTCCGGCCCAGGACGGTTGTTCACTGAAGCTTTCTTT.

The chain links TRBV15 to TRBJ2-5, with 12 bases fitting TRBD2. Trimming cost V 3 bases and J 5 bases; bases outside gene matches: 7. CDR1 and CDR2 (germline): LNHNV, YYDKDF (reference sequence). CDR3 length equals 16 residues. This CDR3 reads CATSSPTSGSGETQYF. Written as DNA, the CDR3 is TGTGCCACCAGCAGCCCGACTAGCGGGAGTGGCGAGACCCAGTACTTC.

At least ten counts were recorded for this clonotype. The chain is built from TRBV6-2 or TRBV6-3 and TRBJ2-3; unclear D gene. CDR3 size: 15 residues. The V gene lost 6 bases and the J gene lost 0 bases, with 13 bases spanning the gap. Germline V gives CDR1 MNHEY, CDR2 SVGEGT. This CDR3 is CASRTTAASTDTQYF. The DNA of the CDR3 is TGTGCCAGCAGGACAACAGCAGCTAGCACAGATACGCAGTATTTT.

This clonotype ranks as medium-sized (0.01 to 0.1%). The chain has TRBV25-1 and TRBJ1-2, with TRBD1 matching 9 bases. Germline CDR1 is MGHDK and CDR2 is SYGVNS. Unmatched junction bases numbered 8, after V lost 0 bases and J lost 6 bases. CDR3 size: 16 residues. The CDR3 loop is CASSEYRGQGRDGYTF. The DNA of the CDR3 is TGTGCCAGCAGTGAATATCGCGGACAGGGGAGGGATGGCTACACCTTC.

The genes are TRBV10-2 and TRBJ2-1; 12 nucleotides align to TRBD2. Per the germline V gene, CDR1 is WSHSY and CDR2 is SAAADI. The CDR3 spans 17 residues. The V segment lost 3 bases and the J segment 3 bases; nucleotides outside the gene matches: 6. The CDR3 spells CASSDSPTSGSYNEQFF. The CDR3 nucleotides are TGCGCCAGCAGTGATTCCCCGACTAGCGGGAGCTACAATGAGCAGTTCTTC.

There are many counts of this clonotype. The V and J genes are TRBV5-1 and TRBJ2-7, with 12 nucleotides matching TRBD2. CDR1 and CDR2 (germline): SGHRS, YFSETQ. With 0 bases clipped from V and 1 base from J, the junction kept 5 bases outside the gene matches. The CDR3 has 17 amino acids. This CDR3 reads CASSLAVGLAGSYEQYF. The CDR3 nucleotides read TGCGCCAGCAGCTTGGCCGTAGGACTAGCGGGGTCCTACGAGCAGTACTTC.

In this sample, this clonotype turned up a few times. With a much larger clone just one base away, this may be a read error. The rearrangement uses TRBV2 and TRBJ2-1, with D tentatively TRBD1 (6 bases). Between the trimmed V and J ends, which lost 8 bases and 11 bases, there was a span of 22 bases. The CDR3 consists of 14 residues. CDR1 is SNHLY and CDR2 is FYNNEI in the germline V gene. CDR3 coding DNA: TGTGCCAGCGTCGGGTCGAGAGGAAGGGGGAAGCAGTTCTTC. Translation gives CASVGSRGRGKQFF.

This clonotype was seen a few times. A much larger clone is a single base away; this may be a read error. This chain joins TRBV6-4 and TRBJ2-3; the D gene is possibly TRBD1 (6 bases). V lost 6 bases to trimming and J lost 6 bases, with 13 bases between them. Germline V gives CDR1 MRHNA, CDR2 SNTAGT. CDR3 length equals 13 residues. The CDR3: CASRRQAADTQYF. In DNA, the CDR3 is TGTGCCAGCAGACGACAGGCTGCGGATACGCAGTATTTT.

V gene TRBV10-3 combines with J gene TRBJ2-3; 11 positions match TRBD2. CDR3 length: 13 residues. CDR1 and CDR2 from the germline V gene are ENHRY and SYGVKD. Losses at the gene ends were 11 bases for V and 4 bases for J; bases not matched to a gene: 5. CDR3 sequence: CAFTSGRADTQYF. Here the CDR3 DNA reads TGTGCCTTCACTAGCGGGAGAGCAGATACGCAGTATTTT.

Comments on this clonotype: One junction end disagrees with the germline gene, perhaps due to a read error. The V gene is TRBV10-2, the J gene TRBJ1-1; D is ambiguous. Per germline, CDR1 WSHSY and CDR2 SAAADI. The CDR3 extends over 14 amino acids. This CDR3 is CASLNFGSNTEAFF. In nucleotides, the CDR3 is TGTGCCAGCCTAAATTTCGGAAGTAACACTGAAGCTTTCTTT.

This clonotype occurred many times. The chain carries TRBV6-6 and TRBJ2-1, with D maybe TRBD2 (6 bases). The CDR3 has 18 amino acids. V was trimmed by 0 bases and J by 0 bases, leaving 15 bases between them. The germline CDR1 and CDR2 sequences are MNHNY and SVGAGI (reference sequence). CDR3 in DNA: TGTGCCAGCAGTTACTCGAGTCCCTTAGCGGCCTCCTACAATGAGCAGTTCTTC. As protein: CASSYSSPLAASYNEQFF.

This clonotype was counted ten times or more. The DNA of the CDR3 is TGCGCCAGCAGCTTGGGGACGACACGAAATGAAAAACTGTTTTTT. This sequence encodes CASSLGTTRNEKLFF. This chain links TRBV5-1 with TRBJ1-4, with unresolved D. Germline V lookup: CDR1 SGHRS, CDR2 YFSETQ. V gave up 0 bases and J gave up 5 bases, with 11 bases separating them. CDR3 length: 15 amino acids.

In the case of this clonotype: One base away lies a much larger clone, so this may be a sequencing read error. V is TRBV6-5 and J is TRBJ1-4; no reliable D call. V lost 8 bases and J 0 bases, leaving 13 bases between the germline ends. The CDR3 loop spans 15 amino acids. The germline V gene has CDR1 MNHEY and CDR2 SVGAGI. The CDR3, as DNA: TGTGCCAGCGGGCCGCGGTCCTCAACTAATGAAAAACTGTTTTTT. Its protein is CASGPRSSTNEKLFF.

This clonotype appeared a few times. This may stem from a read error, because a much larger clone lies one nucleotide away. The chain has TRBV7-9 and TRBJ1-2, with 10 bases aligning to TRBD1. The CDR3 totals 15 residues. Germline V gene sequence: CDR1 SEHNR, CDR2 FQNEAQ (reference sequence). The CDR3 region has the DNA TGTGCCAGCAGCAAAAACGACAGGGGGCTAAGAGGCTACCCCTTC. It codes for CASSKNDRGLRGYPF.

This clonotype was recorded a few times. The J gene is TRBJ2-3, the V gene TRBV11-3; no clear D. CDR1 and CDR2 from the germline V gene are SGHNT and YENEEA. The length of the CDR3 is 16 residues. Trimming removed 0 bases from V and 0 bases from J, with 10 bases in between. The CDR3 coding sequence is TGTGCCAGCAGCTTAGATAACGAGTTGAGCACAGATACGCAGTATTTT. Protein product: CASSLDNELSTDTQYF.

This chain joins TRBV10-2 and TRBJ2-2; D may be TRBD1 or TRBD2 (5 bases each). Per the germline V gene, CDR1 is WSHSY and CDR2 is SAAADI. The CDR3 is 12 residues long. Trimming took 10 bases from V and 6 from J, leaving 12 bases between them. The CDR3 is CATRLGAGELFF. CDR3 coding DNA: TGCGCCACCCGATTGGGGGCCGGGGAGCTGTTTTTT.

On this clonotype: This likely comes from a read error, as the CDR3 has no conserved phenylalanine or tryptophan at its end. The V call is TRBV7-6, the J call TRBJ2-1; TRBD1 might be the D (6 bases). The germline CDR1 and CDR2 sequences are SGHVS and FNYEAQ. The CDR3 is 14 residues long. This CDR3 reads CASSPLYRDKEQFL. The DNA of the CDR3 is TGTGCCAGCAGCCCGCTGTACCGGGACAAAGAGCAGTTCCTC.

This chain joins TRBV4-2 and TRBJ2-3; 8 bases map to TRBD2. The CDR3 totals 16 residues. Germline V lookup: CDR1 LGHNA, CDR2 YNFKEQ. The V gene end was trimmed by 0 bases and the J gene end by 3 bases; junction bases not matched to a gene: 5. CDR3 nucleotide sequence: TGTGCCAGCAGCCAAGAGCCCGGGGGGGGTACAGATACGCAGTATTTT. Its protein product is CASSQEPGGGTDTQYF.